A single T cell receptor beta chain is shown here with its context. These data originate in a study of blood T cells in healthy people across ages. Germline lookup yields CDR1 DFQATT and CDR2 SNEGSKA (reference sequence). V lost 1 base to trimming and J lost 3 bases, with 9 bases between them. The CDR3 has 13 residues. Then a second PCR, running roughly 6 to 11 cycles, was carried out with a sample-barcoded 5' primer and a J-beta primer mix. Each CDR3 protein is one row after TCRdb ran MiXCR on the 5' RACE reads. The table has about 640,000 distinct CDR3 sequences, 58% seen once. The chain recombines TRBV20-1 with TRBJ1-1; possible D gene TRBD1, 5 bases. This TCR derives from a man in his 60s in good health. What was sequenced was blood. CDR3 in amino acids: CSARGQLHTEAFF. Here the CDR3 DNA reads TGCAGTGCTAGAGGACAGCTCCACACTGAAGCTTTCTTT.